The 21 T cell receptor beta chains below were found in one sample sequenced in a study of T cells in localized non-small cell lung cancer. The assay was immunoSEQ multiplex PCR, and TCRdb's table has in-frame clones only and misses some. The data show some 29,000 clones, approximately 88% seen once. Sequencing was performed on peripheral blood, taken before any cancer treatment. The receptors come from a male donor aged 60 or over with stage I lung adenocarcinoma.

J is TRBJ1-3 and V is TRBV9, with D uncertain. Per the germline V gene, CDR1 is SGDLS and CDR2 is YYNGEE. This CDR3 spans 15 amino acids. V dropped 0 bases and J dropped 4 bases, with 11 bases sitting between them. Here the CDR3 reads CASSVGPEAGNTIYF. CDR3 nucleotide sequence: TGTGCCAGCAGCGTAGGCCCGGAGGCGGGAAACACCATATATTTT.

V gene TRBV6-1 combines with J gene TRBJ2-5, with D tentatively TRBD2 (7 bases). The CDR3 is 16 amino acids. Germline CDR1 is MNHNS and CDR2 is SASEGT. V lost 4 bases, J lost 1 base, and 16 bases lay in between. The CDR3 spells CASSADRPGGQETQYF. The CDR3 nucleotides read TGTGCCAGCAGTGCAGACAGGCCGGGGGGCCAAGAGACCCAGTACTTC.

This clone appeared a single time. CDR3 sequence: CASGSGTGGIYEQYF. CDR3 DNA: TGTGCCAGCGGCTCCGGGACAGGGGGCATCTACGAGCAGTACTTC. This chain uses TRBV2 with TRBJ2-7, with 12 bases aligning to TRBD1. Trimming removed 8 bases from V and 3 bases from J; junction bases left unmatched: 8. Germline V gene sequence: CDR1 SNHLY, CDR2 FYNNEI. There are 15 residues in the CDR3. Full variable domain (remainder filled in from reference TRBV2 and TRBJ2-7): EPEVTQTPSHQVTQMGQEVILRCVPISNHLYFYWYRQILGQKVEFLVSFYNNEISEKSEIFDDQFSVERPDGSNFTLKIRSTKLEDSAMYFCASGSGTGGIYEQYFGPGTRLTVT.

This CDR3 reads CASRGSLGQPQHF. The CDR3 coding sequence is TGTGCCAGCAGGGGATCCTTGGGTCAGCCCCAGCATTTT. V gene TRBV6-5 combines with J gene TRBJ1-5, with D uncertain. Trimming stripped 6 bases from V and 6 bases from J, with 12 bases between. Germline assignment: CDR1 MNHEY and CDR2 SVGAGI. This CDR3 contains 13 residues.

This clone showed up just once. J is TRBJ2-1 and V is TRBV19; D perhaps matches TRBD2 (6 bases). CDR1 is LNHDA and CDR2 is SQIVND in the germline V gene (reference sequence). Deletions cut 3 bases from V and 9 bases from J, with 18 bases between. CDR3 length: 15 amino acids. CDR3 sequence reads: CASSMGASGVGEQFF. The CDR3, as DNA: TGTGCCAGTAGTATGGGTGCTTCGGGGGTCGGTGAGCAGTTCTTC.

This clone appeared once. The chain employs TRBV7-2 and TRBJ1-2, with D perhaps TRBD1 (5 bases). The CDR3 spans 16 residues. V was shortened by 3 bases and J by 2 bases, with 16 bases between the two germline ends. Germline CDR1 SGHTA, CDR2 FQGNSA. CDR3 nucleotides: TGTGCCAGCAGCTTTTGGGATTCTGGGGGGAACTATGGCTACACCTTC. Its protein is CASSFWDSGGNYGYTF.

The V call is TRBV30, the J call TRBJ1-3; the D is unclear. The CDR3 is 12 amino acids. The germline V and J ends were trimmed by 4 bases and 3 bases, with 7 bases remaining between them. The germline CDR1 and CDR2 sequences are GTSNPN and SVGIG (reference sequence). CDR3 nucleotide sequence: TGTGCCTGGAAAGGTATTGGAAACACCATATATTTT. Protein sequence: CAWKGIGNTIYF. The whole variable domain, remainder taken from reference TRBV30 and TRBJ1-3, is SQTIHQWPATLVQPVGSPLSLECTVEGTSNPNLYWYRQAAGRGLQLLFYSVGIGQISSEVPQNLSASRPQDRQFILSSKKLLLSDSGFYLCAWKGIGNTIYFGEGSWLTVV.

The chain employs TRBV19 and TRBJ2-1; 7 nucleotides align to TRBD2. The ends lost 1 base at V and 7 bases at J; junction bases unmatched: 4. CDR1 LNHDA and CDR2 SQIVND come from the germline V gene (reference sequence). This CDR3 has 14 amino acids. CDR3 in amino acids: CASSIGGEGNEQFF. The CDR3 coding sequence is TGTGCCAGTAGTATAGGCGGGGAGGGGAATGAGCAGTTCTTC.

This chain uses TRBV27 with TRBJ2-1; D tentatively fits TRBD1 or TRBD2 (6 bases each). The CDR3 has 14 amino acids. V dropped 10 bases and J dropped 7 bases, with 20 bases sitting between them. Germline CDR1 reads MNHEY; CDR2 reads SMNVEV (reference sequence). CDR3 residues: CAIRLTGAENEQFF. The CDR3 DNA is TGTGCCATCAGATTAACGGGGGCTGAGAATGAGCAGTTCTTC.

This rearrangement joins TRBV7-3 to TRBJ2-1; unclear D gene. V lost 1 base and J lost 5, with 12 bases in between. The CDR3 is 15 amino acids. Germline V gene lookup returns CDR1 SGHTA and CDR2 FQGTGA. This chain's CDR3 is CASSLNSLRNNEQFF. The DNA for the CDR3 is TGTGCCAGCAGCTTAAATTCCCTTCGGAACAATGAGCAGTTCTTC.

This rearrangement joins TRBV10-2 to TRBJ1-3, with D possibly TRBD1 on 5 matching bases. V lost 7 bases to trimming and J lost 2 bases, with 15 bases between them. The CDR3 has 15 residues. From germline, CDR1 is WSHSY and CDR2 SAAADI. CDR3 nucleotides: TGCGCCAGCATCCGGGGCCCCGAGCCTGGAAACACCATATATTTT. Translation: CASIRGPEPGNTIYF.

This rearrangement joins TRBV15 to TRBJ1-4; 7 nucleotides match TRBD1. Per germline, CDR1 LNHNV and CDR2 YYDKDF (reference sequence). This CDR3 is built from 17 residues. Germline trimming cut 0 bases from V and 7 bases from J; bases unmatched to any gene: 11. The CDR3 coding sequence is TGTGCCACCAGCAGAGATCTGACCGGGACAGTGTTTGAAAAACTGTTTTTT. Translating it yields CATSRDLTGTVFEKLFF.

The chain employs TRBV6-5 and TRBJ1-2, with a weak D call TRBD1 (5 bases). This CDR3 region has 13 residues. V was cut by 0 bases and J by 8 bases, with 10 bases left in between. Germline CDR1 and CDR2: MNHEY and SVGAGI. The CDR3 sequence is CASSYSGTTGYTF. Here the CDR3 DNA reads TGTGCCAGCAGTTACTCCGGGACGACCGGCTACACCTTC.

The genes are TRBV2 and TRBJ2-3; D is ambiguous. CDR1 SNHLY and CDR2 FYNNEI come from the germline V gene. Trimming stripped 1 base from V and 2 bases from J, with 10 bases between. CDR3 size: 15 residues. The CDR3 DNA is TGTGCCAGCAGTGAAGAGCAGGTGAACACAGATACGCAGTATTTT. Its protein is CASSEEQVNTDTQYF.

V is TRBV9 and J is TRBJ1-3; the D is unclear. CDR1 SGDLS and CDR2 YYNGEE come from the germline V gene. CDR3 size: 14 residues. The V and J ends lost 4 bases and 0 bases respectively, with 8 bases between them. The CDR3 sequence: CASSPGTSGNTIYF. The CDR3 nucleotides read TGTGCCAGCAGCCCGGGAACCTCTGGAAACACCATATATTTT.

The chain couples TRBV18 to TRBJ2-7, with a tentative D call TRBD1 (5 bases). Per the germline V gene, CDR1 is KGHSH and CDR2 is LQKENI. The CDR3 covers 14 residues. V was shortened by 6 bases and J by 3 bases, with 15 bases between the two germline ends. The CDR3 reads CASSQDRGNYEQYF. The CDR3 bases are TGTGCCAGCTCCCAAGATAGGGGTAACTACGAGCAGTACTTC.

This chain joins TRBV19 and TRBJ2-1; a possible D gene is TRBD1 (5 bases). V gave up 3 bases and J gave up 6 bases, with 12 bases separating them. The germline V gene encodes CDR1 LNHDA and CDR2 SQIVND (reference sequence). CDR3 size: 14 residues. The CDR3 protein is CASSIMDTANEQFF. The CDR3 nucleotides are TGTGCCAGTAGTATTATGGACACCGCCAATGAGCAGTTCTTC.

The chain combines TRBV19 with TRBJ1-4, with no clear D. The V end lost 5 bases, the J end lost 8 bases, and 18 bases lay between the germline ends. The CDR3 spans 15 residues. The germline gives CDR1 LNHDA, CDR2 SQIVND (reference sequence). DNA of the CDR3: TGTGCCAGTAGTCCTTTTGCTGGAGTGGGGGAAAAACTGTTTTTT. Its protein is CASSPFAGVGEKLFF. Supplemented by reference TRBV19 and TRBJ1-4, the full variable domain reads DGGITQSPKYLFRKEGQNVTLSCEQNLNHDAMYWYRQDPGQGLRLIYYSQIVNDFQKGDIAEGYSVSREKKESFPLTVTSAQKNPTAFYLCASSPFAGVGEKLFFGSGTQLSVL.

V is TRBV7-2 and J is TRBJ1-6; D is unclear. Looked up from germline, CDR1 is SGHTA and CDR2 is FQGNSA. With 5 bases removed from V and 7 bases from J, the gap between germline ends came to 18 bases. The CDR3 extends over 16 amino acids. CDR3 amino acids: CASSLFRPSGNSPLHF. CDR3 DNA: TGTGCCAGCAGCCTCTTTCGTCCATCGGGCAATTCACCCCTCCACTTT. The complete variable domain, with remaining parts taken from reference TRBV7-2 and TRBJ1-6, reads GAGVSQSPSNKVTEKGKDVELRCDPISGHTALYWYRQSLGQGLEFLIYFQGNSAPDKSGLPSDRFSAERTGGSVSTLTIQRTQQEDSAVYLCASSLFRPSGNSPLHFGNGTRLTVT.

The gene calls are TRBV11-2 and TRBJ1-6; D ambiguous. V was clipped by 4 bases and J by 5 bases, with 15 bases between them. In germline, CDR1 is SGHAT, CDR2 FQNNGV. The CDR3 extends over 16 amino acids. CDR3 loop: CASSWSGSQNNSPLHF. CDR3 DNA sequence: TGTGCCAGCAGCTGGTCTGGGTCCCAAAATAATTCACCCCTCCACTTT.

In its sample, this clone was seen once. V is TRBV28 and J is TRBJ1-1, with no clear D. Trimming removed 2 bases at V and 1 base at J, with 8 bases between. CDR1 MDHEN and CDR2 SYDVKM come from the germline V gene. This CDR3 is 14 amino acids long. The CDR3 here is CASSLTPPNTEAFF. The DNA of the CDR3 is TGTGCCAGCAGTTTAACCCCTCCGAACACTGAAGCTTTCTTT.